The sequence of this T cell receptor (beta chain) was determined in a study of T cells after yellow fever vaccination. In its sample, this clonotype was seen many times. Germline CDR1 is LGHNA and CDR2 is YSLEER. The CDR3 length is 16 residues. Trimming at V came to 0 bases and at J to 5 bases, leaving 7 bases not matched to a gene. The study made its TCR cDNA through 5'RACE template switching. That step introduced a universal primer site along with UMIs. Using its own MiXCR run on the 5' RACE reads, TCRdb lists one record per CDR3 protein. The data hold 150,000 to 200,000 distinct CDR3 sequences, with around 9% observed a single time.

This clonotype was sampled from a man between 18 and 29 years old who received the YFV17D yellow fever vaccine. This sample comprised CD8+ T cells sorted from PBMCs, obtained 45 days after the yellow fever booster vaccination. The rearrangement links TRBV4-3 to TRBJ1-2, with 9 bases matching TRBD1. CDR3: CASSQDPGQGIYGYTF. As DNA, the CDR3 is TGCGCCAGCAGCCAAGACCCGGGACAGGGAATTTATGGCTACACCTTC.